The 11 T cell receptor beta chains below come from one sample, sequenced in a study of T cell responses to AZD1222 COVID-19 vaccine. Assay used: immunoSEQ multiplex PCR; TCRdb lists only in-frame clones, some missing. The sample has 70,000 to 95,000 clones, around nine tenths seen once; the top ten hold 6.9%. The sample here was peripheral blood, taken 28 days after the second AZD1222 dose. The receptor set was obtained from an adult who received the AZD1222 COVID-19 vaccine.

This rearrangement joins TRBV5-4 to TRBJ1-4, with D unresolved. Trimming left V 0 bases short and J 5 bases short, with 5 bases between. From germline, CDR1 is SGHNT and CDR2 YYREEE (reference sequence). This CDR3 comprises 13 residues. CDR3 DNA: TGTGCCAGCAGCTTGGTAGGAAATGAAAAACTGTTTTTT. This sequence encodes CASSLVGNEKLFF.

As DNA, the CDR3 is TGTGCCAGCAGTATGACAGGGGCCGGGGAGCTGTTTTTT. It specifies CASSMTGAGELFF. This chain uses TRBV12-3 or TRBV12-4 with TRBJ2-2, with 8 bases that match TRBD1. The CDR3 has 13 amino acids. The V and J ends lost 5 bases and 6 bases, in that order; junction bases with no gene match: 2.

This chain connects TRBV6-1 to TRBJ1-2; 11 nucleotides match TRBD1. Germline V CDR1 and CDR2: MNHNS, SASEGT. After removal of 3 bases from V and 4 bases from J, the junction contained 4 bases not matched to a gene. CDR3 size: 15 residues. The CDR3 loop reads CASSDGDRGSYGYTF. CDR3 coding DNA: TGTGCCAGCAGTGACGGGGACAGGGGGTCCTATGGCTACACCTTC.

This chain uses TRBV4-3 with TRBJ1-5; D call uncertain. This CDR3 comprises 17 residues. The V gene lost 3 bases and the J gene lost 0 bases, with 15 bases spanning the gap. CDR1 and CDR2 from the germline V gene are LGHNA and YSLEER. CDR3 residues: CASSHFLGEDSNQPQHF. The CDR3 DNA is TGCGCCAGCAGCCATTTTCTCGGAGAGGATAGCAATCAGCCCCAGCATTTT.

The chain employs TRBV5-1 and TRBJ1-6; TRBD1 agrees at 8 bases. Per germline, CDR1 SGHRS and CDR2 YFSETQ. This CDR3 has 15 residues. The J segment lost 7 bases and the V segment lost 0 bases, leaving 3 bases of the junction unmatched. The chain's CDR3 is CASSLGDRYNSPLHF. The CDR3 nucleotides read TGCGCCAGCAGCTTGGGGGACAGGTACAATTCACCCCTCCACTTT.

This clone has only a few counts. The gene calls are TRBV6-5 and TRBJ2-1, with 11 positions matching TRBD2. The CDR3 contains 15 residues. V lost 7 bases and J lost 2; bases outside the gene matches: 4. The germline V gene encodes CDR1 MNHEY and CDR2 SVGAGI. The CDR3 spells CASILLAGAYNEQFF. CDR3 coding DNA: TGTGCCAGCATCCTACTAGCGGGGGCCTACAATGAGCAGTTCTTC.

The rearrangement links TRBV28 to TRBJ1-1; D call uncertain. V lost 5 bases, J lost 8 bases, and 12 bases lay in between. Germline CDR1 is MDHEN and CDR2 is SYDVKM. The CDR3 consists of 12 residues. The CDR3 DNA sequence: TGTGCCAGCAGTGGGCTATACGGAGAAGCTTTCTTT. Translated: CASSGLYGEAFF.

The chain has TRBV21-1 and TRBJ1-3. TRBV21-1 is reported as a pseudogene. The CDR3 extends over 18 amino acids. CDR3 nucleotide sequence: TGTGCCAGCAGCGGGGGGGGCCAACAGGGGAATACTGGAAACACCATATATTTT. Its translation is CASSGGGQQGNTGNTIYF.

The chain recombines TRBV27 with TRBJ2-3; 12 bases match TRBD2. This CDR3 comprises 16 residues. V was pared by 4 bases and J by 7 bases, with 9 bases of the junction left unmatched. CDR1 is MNHEY and CDR2 is SMNVEV in the germline V gene (reference sequence). The CDR3 loop is CASSSQTSGGGNTQYF. CDR3 DNA: TGTGCCAGCAGTTCTCAGACTAGCGGGGGAGGGAATACGCAGTATTTT.

The chain employs TRBV6-5 and TRBJ1-4, with a possible D match to TRBD1 (5 bases). CDR3 size: 15 residues. V lost 2 bases and J lost 4, with 11 bases in between. CDR1 and CDR2 from the germline V gene are MNHEY and SVGAGI. CDR3 sequence reads: CASSYLRGRNEKLFF. The CDR3 bases are TGTGCCAGCAGTTACCTCCGGGGCCGTAATGAAAAACTGTTTTTT.

This clone was detected only a few times. The rearrangement links TRBV21-1 to TRBJ1-1. TRBV21-1 is shown as a pseudogene. CDR3 length: 18 residues. CDR3 amino acids: CASSKDRGEKTLSTEAFF. CDR3 nucleotides: TGTGCCAGCAGCAAAGACCGGGGCGAGAAGACCCTTAGCACTGAAGCTTTCTTT.